The 26 T cell receptor beta chains given below trace back to one sample, sequenced in a study of response to subunit inactivated influenza vaccine. TCRdb ran MiXCR on the RT-PCR reads and lists one entry per CDR3 protein. The data show 280,000 or so distinct CDR3 sequences, less than 25% seen once. The sequencing used PBMCs from blood, collected 21 months after vaccination. The origin of the receptors is a man aged 50 to 69 who received an inactivated influenza vaccine.

The chain recombines TRBV24-1 with TRBJ2-1, with TRBD2 identical over 12 bases. CDR3 length: 17 amino acids. Germline V gene lookup returns CDR1 KGHDR and CDR2 SFDVKD. Germline trimming cut 3 bases from V and 7 bases from J; bases unmatched to any gene: 9. CDR3 in DNA: TGTGCCACCAGTGATCCCGAACTAGCGGGAGGCTTTAATGAGCAGTTCTTC. This encodes CATSDPELAGGFNEQFF.

This clonotype was detected a few times. At one boundary the junction diverges from the germline segment, which might be a read error. The chain combines TRBV28 with TRBJ2-4; TRBD2 agrees at 12 bases. This CDR3 region has 12 residues. The germline CDR1 and CDR2 sequences are MDHEN and SYDVKM. The CDR3 sequence is CASTHTSGRINF. CDR3 in DNA: TGTGCCAGCACCCATACTAGCGGGAGGATCAACTTC.

This clonotype was seen a handful of times. V is TRBV7-9 and J is TRBJ2-3, with D perhaps assigned TRBD1 or TRBD2 (5 bases each). The CDR3 has 17 amino acids. V was trimmed by 5 bases and J by 4 bases, leaving 22 bases between them. Germline CDR1 is SEHNR and CDR2 is FQNEAQ (reference sequence). CDR3 coding DNA: TGTGCCAGCAGCGACCGGGACCCAAGGATCGTGCCAGATACGCAGTATTTT. As protein: CASSDRDPRIVPDTQYF.

This clonotype was detected a few times. This chain links TRBV29-1 with TRBJ2-3; TRBD2 aligns across 11 bases. CDR3 length: 16 amino acids. Germline V lookup: CDR1 SQVTM, CDR2 ANQGSEA. Germline trimming cut 3 bases from V and 1 base from J; bases unmatched to any gene: 6. Written as DNA, the CDR3 is TGCAGCGTTGAGCGAACACTAGCGGGGGGCACAGATACGCAGTATTTT. The encoded protein is CSVERTLAGGTDTQYF.

J is TRBJ1-6 and V is TRBV19, with D perhaps matching TRBD1 (5 bases). This CDR3 has 14 amino acids. Trimming left V 6 bases short and J 7 bases short, with 13 bases between. Germline V gene data show CDR1 as LNHDA and CDR2 as SQIVND (reference sequence). The CDR3 DNA reads as TGTGCCAGTAGCAGGGCGGTCGGCAATTCACCCCTCCACTTT. It encodes CASSRAVGNSPLHF.

In this sample, this clonotype turned up many times. This chain joins TRBV12-3 or TRBV12-4 and TRBJ1-3; TRBD1 matches 8 bases. This CDR3 region has 15 residues. V lost 5 bases, J lost 0 bases, and 3 bases stayed unmatched. CDR3 sequence: CASSPGQGSGNTIYF. Here the CDR3 DNA reads TGTGCCAGCAGTCCCGGACAGGGCTCTGGAAACACCATATATTTT.

This clonotype showed up just once. The chain links TRBV6-2 or TRBV6-3 to TRBJ2-7, with D possibly TRBD2 on 5 matching bases. V was trimmed by 6 bases and J by 2 bases, leaving 14 bases between them. In germline, CDR1 is MNHEY, CDR2 SVGEGT. The CDR3 contains 14 residues. The CDR3 nucleotides are TGTGCCAGCAGCCCCTTTCGGGAAACCTACGAGCAGTACTTC. It encodes CASSPFRETYEQYF.

This clonotype is termed medium-sized (0.01 to 0.1%). This chain links TRBV7-2 with TRBJ1-4; D is uncertain. V lost 6 bases and J 7 bases, leaving 12 bases between the germline ends. The CDR3 consists of 13 residues. The germline V gene encodes CDR1 SGHTA and CDR2 FQGNSA. This CDR3 reads CASRAPGVEKLFF. The CDR3 region has the DNA TGTGCCAGCAGAGCCCCCGGCGTTGAAAAACTGTTTTTT.

This clonotype has only a few counts. The chain recombines TRBV7-2 with TRBJ1-2, with TRBD1 identical over 9 bases. The CDR3 contains 15 residues. The V gene end was trimmed by 4 bases and the J gene end by 3 bases; junction bases not matched to a gene: 6. The germline V gene has CDR1 SGHTA and CDR2 FQGNSA. The CDR3 spells CASSSHRGQDYGYTF. Here the CDR3 DNA reads TGTGCCAGCAGCTCGCACAGGGGGCAGGACTATGGCTACACCTTC.

The rearrangement joins TRBV7-3 to TRBJ2-2, with 9 bases lining up with TRBD1. V dropped 11 bases and J dropped 5; count of bases not matched to a gene: 12. The CDR3 consists of 15 residues. In germline, CDR1 is SGHTA, CDR2 FQGTGA. CDR3 bases: TGTGCCCGTCTGTACAGGGGGCGAAAAACCGGGGAGCTGTTTTTT. Amino acid sequence: CARLYRGRKTGELFF.

J is TRBJ2-6 and V is TRBV4-1, with TRBD1 matching 9 bases. Trimming cost V 3 bases and J 2 bases; bases outside gene matches: 8. The CDR3 sequence is 18 residues long. Germline V gene lookup returns CDR1 MGHRA and CDR2 YSYEKL. CDR3 in DNA: TGCGCCAGCAGCCAGGCCTACCGGACAGGGGCTGGGGCCAACGTCCTGACTTTC. Amino acid sequence: CASSQAYRTGAGANVLTF.

On this clonotype: Just one base apart from a much larger clone, this may be a read error. The rearrangement joins TRBV20-1 to TRBJ1-2, with TRBD1 matching over 9 bases. The germline gives CDR1 DFQATT, CDR2 SNEGSKA (reference sequence). The CDR3 has 15 amino acids. The trim removed 6 bases at V and 7 bases at J, leaving 15 bases unmatched. Here the CDR3 reads CSAPCRDRDLGGYTF. In DNA, the CDR3 is TGCAGTGCCCCTTGCCGGGACAGGGATCTGGGTGGCTACACCTTC.

This clonotype came up a few times. At one end the junction does not follow the germline gene, possibly because of a read error. The CDR3 nucleotides read TGCGCCAGCAGTTTGGAAGGGGCCATAGATACGCAGTATTTT. Translation gives CASSLEGAIDTQYF. The chain couples TRBV5-1 to TRBJ2-3; D is perhaps TRBD1 (5 bases). This CDR3 spans 14 amino acids. Germline CDR1 and CDR2: SGHRS and YFSETQ.

The rearrangement uses TRBV20-1 and TRBJ2-1, with TRBD2 matching 10 bases. Germline assignment: CDR1 DFQATT and CDR2 SNEGSKA (reference sequence). The CDR3 covers 14 residues. Trimming at V came to 3 bases and at J to 4 bases, leaving 3 bases not matched to a gene. CDR3 nucleotide sequence: TGCAGTGCTAGGAGGACTAGCGGTTACAATGAGCAGTTCTTC. Translating it yields CSARRTSGYNEQFF.

The table lists this clonotype with a count of one. The chain employs TRBV4-3 and TRBJ1-2, with D perhaps matching TRBD1 (5 bases). Germline CDR1 is LGHNA and CDR2 is YSLEER. The CDR3 has 15 amino acids. V shed 1 base and J shed 4 bases, with 13 bases lying between them. The CDR3 spells CASSQVRGGPYGYTF. The CDR3 DNA reads TGCGCCAGCAGCCAAGTACGTGGGGGACCCTATGGCTACACCTTC.

The rearrangement links TRBV5-1 to TRBJ2-3; 9 bases line up with TRBD2. The CDR3 runs to 16 residues. V was clipped by 3 bases and J by 1 base; unmatched bases: 6. The germline V gene has CDR1 SGHRS and CDR2 YFSETQ. DNA for the CDR3: TGCGCCAGCAGCTCACACCGGACTAGCGGCACAGATACGCAGTATTTT. It translates to CASSSHRTSGTDTQYF.

The chain's CDR3 is CASSPVQGSHEQYF. The CDR3 coding sequence is TGTGCCAGCTCACCCGTGCAGGGTAGCCACGAGCAGTACTTC. This chain links TRBV18 with TRBJ2-7; a weak D match, TRBD1 (5 bases). The V gene lost 3 bases and the J gene lost 5 bases, with 14 bases spanning the gap. The CDR3 totals 14 residues. Germline-derived CDR1 and CDR2 are KGHSH and LQKENI.

This chain links TRBV4-3 with TRBJ2-6; 8 positions match TRBD2. The CDR3 runs 18 residues. Germline trimming cut 5 bases from V and 0 bases from J; bases unmatched to any gene: 9. The germline V gene encodes CDR1 LGHNA and CDR2 YSLEER. In nucleotides, the CDR3 is TGCGCCAGCAGCGATGTCCCGGGAGGGATCTCTGGGGCCAACGTCCTGACTTTC. This encodes CASSDVPGGISGANVLTF.

This clonotype was counted a few times. The gene calls are TRBV4-3 and TRBJ1-5, with D uncertain. The V gene lost 0 bases and the J gene lost 5 bases, with 14 bases spanning the gap. Germline V lookup: CDR1 LGHNA, CDR2 YSLEER. The CDR3 contains 16 residues. For the CDR3, the DNA is TGCGCCAGCAGCCAAGATTTTTTAGGGCCCTATCAGCCCCAGCATTTT. Translating gives CASSQDFLGPYQPQHF.

DNA of the CDR3: TGTGCCAGCACTAAAGCTGCCAGGGGGGAGACCCAGTACTTC. This translates into CASTKAARGETQYF. The V gene is TRBV12-3 or TRBV12-4, the J gene TRBJ2-5, with 7 bases aligning to TRBD1. Unmatched junction bases numbered 10, after V lost 7 bases and J lost 5 bases. This CDR3 has 14 amino acids.

This clonotype has at least ten counts. The gene calls are TRBV9 and TRBJ1-5, with D possibly TRBD1 on 5 matching bases. CDR3 length: 15 residues. Germline lookup yields CDR1 SGDLS and CDR2 YYNGEE. Trimming left V 4 bases short and J 7 bases short, with 18 bases between. This CDR3 is CASSPHGGTNQPQHF. CDR3 bases: TGTGCCAGCAGCCCTCACGGGGGTACTAACCAGCCCCAGCATTTT. Drawing the rest from reference TRBV9 and TRBJ1-5, the complete variable domain is DSGVTQTPKHLITATGQRVTLRCSPRSGDLSVYWYQQSLDQGLQFLIQYYNGEERAKGNILERFSAQQFPDLHSELNLSSLELGDSALYFCASSPHGGTNQPQHFGDGTRLSIL.

This clonotype showed up just a few times. V usage is TRBV15 and J usage is TRBJ2-3, with D possibly matching TRBD2 (6 bases). From germline, CDR1 is LNHNV and CDR2 YYDKDF (reference sequence). Trimming stripped 0 bases from V and 4 bases from J, with 14 bases between. This CDR3 has 16 residues. CDR3 residues: CATSREGLNLPDTQYF. In DNA, the CDR3 is TGTGCCACCAGCAGAGAGGGACTCAACCTTCCAGATACGCAGTATTTT.

This clonotype was seen a few times. This chain links TRBV20-1 with TRBJ2-7; D perhaps matches TRBD2 (5 bases). Germline V CDR1 and CDR2: DFQATT, SNEGSKA (reference sequence). CDR3 length equals 15 residues. The V end lost 4 bases, the J end lost 2 bases, and 18 bases lay between the germline ends. This chain's CDR3 is CSAIPGWEPAYEQYF. The CDR3 DNA reads TGCAGTGCTATCCCGGGTTGGGAGCCCGCCTACGAGCAGTACTTC.

This clonotype was counted many times. The chain employs TRBV6-2 or TRBV6-3 and TRBJ2-2; D is undetermined. Per germline, CDR1 MNHEY and CDR2 SVGEGT. The CDR3 runs to 13 residues. Between the trimmed V and J ends, which lost 5 bases and 6 bases, there was a span of 10 bases. Here the CDR3 reads CASSPSKPGELFF. The CDR3 DNA is TGTGCCAGCAGTCCATCGAAGCCCGGGGAGCTGTTTTTT.

The chain uses TRBV6-2 or TRBV6-3 and TRBJ2-1, with D possibly matching TRBD2 (5 bases). Germline lookup yields CDR1 MNHEY and CDR2 SVGEGT. The CDR3 is 12 amino acids. V shed 2 bases and J shed 12 bases, with 11 bases lying between them. CDR3 residues: CASSYGGNRQFF. The CDR3 region has the DNA TGTGCCAGCAGTTACGGAGGTAACAGGCAGTTCTTC.

The table lists this clonotype with a few counts. The genes are TRBV6-2 or TRBV6-3 and TRBJ2-3, with 10 positions matching TRBD1. The length of the CDR3 is 20 residues. Germline trimming cut 2 bases from V and 1 base from J; bases unmatched to any gene: 15. The V gene's germline CDR1 is MNHEY and CDR2 SVGEGT. CDR3 in DNA: TGTGCCAGCAGTTACGACGGGTACGCCGACAGGGGGCAAGGCACAGATACGCAGTATTTT. Amino acid sequence: CASSYDGYADRGQGTDTQYF.